This T cell receptor (beta chain) appears in the sequencing data of a study of blood T cell repertoires in COVID-19. The method was immunoSEQ multiplex PCR; TCRdb's version includes in-frame clones alone and lacks a portion of them. The table includes approximately 180,000 clones, 76% detected once. The germline V and J ends were trimmed by 8 bases and 1 base, with 11 bases remaining between them. This CDR3 spans 13 amino acids. The germline V gene encodes CDR1 MRHNA and CDR2 SNTAGT. This TCR was recovered from a woman aged 45-60 years with acute COVID-19. The material sequenced was PBMCs or T cells enriched from blood (not recorded which). The J gene is TRBJ1-1, the V gene TRBV6-4; D is undetermined. The CDR3 DNA reads as TGTGCCAGCGGGCGAACCCCGAACACTGAAGCTTTCTTT. Its translation: CASGRTPNTEAFF.